This T cell receptor beta chain is drawn from a study of OX40 agonist ivuxolimab in advanced cancers. The overall study: Enrollees could have had prior anti-PD-1, anti-PD-L1 or anti-CTLA-4 therapy, which around 43% had received. Partial responses were recorded for three patients, including one with hepatocellular carcinoma and two with cutaneous melanoma. General study results and limits: Specificity for antigen went undetermined in the expanded peripheral T cells.

Clones were read by immunoSEQ multiplex PCR, and TCRdb kept only the in-frame ones, dropping some. The sample holds approximately 60,000 clones, more than 75% seen once. Comment on this clone: Antigen specificity is unknown.

Deletions cut 4 bases from V and 1 base from J, with 12 bases between. The CDR3 sequence is 15 residues long. The germline V gene encodes CDR1 SEHNR and CDR2 FQNEAQ (reference sequence). The starting material was CD4+ or CD8+ T cells sorted from blood, obtained in a trial of the OX40 agonist ivuxolimab. The source of this sequence is an adult with an advanced solid tumor such as melanoma, head and neck, liver or kidney cancer. The genes are TRBV7-9 and TRBJ2-3, with D uncertain. The CDR3 reads CASSYGSPGTDTQYF. The CDR3 DNA reads as TGTGCCAGCAGCTACGGGTCCCCAGGCACAGATACGCAGTATTTT. The complete variable domain, with remaining parts taken from reference TRBV7-9 and TRBJ2-3, reads DTGVSQNPRHKITKRGQNVTFRCDPISEHNRLYWYRQTLGQGPEFLTYFQNEAQLEKSRLLSDRFSAERPKGSFSTLEIQRTEQGDSAMYLCASSYGSPGTDTQYFGPGTRLTVL.